These 10 T cell receptor beta chains share one sample of origin, sequenced in a study of T cells in narcolepsy. Sequencing used immunoSEQ multiplex PCR; TCRdb keeps in-frame clones, though not all of them. The sample contains about 25,000 clones, 85% of which appear only once. Sequenced: CD45RA- memory CD4+ T cells from PBMCs. These receptors came from a human donor with narcolepsy.

The chain combines TRBV9 with TRBJ1-1; TRBD1 agrees at 7 bases. The CDR3 loop spans 14 amino acids. Germline loops: CDR1 SGDLS, CDR2 YYNGEE. V was pared by 4 bases and J by 3 bases, with 6 bases of the junction left unmatched. The CDR3 is CASSFYDRDTEAFF. CDR3 DNA: TGTGCCAGCAGCTTTTATGACAGGGACACTGAAGCTTTCTTT. Full variable domain (missing parts from reference TRBV9 and TRBJ1-1): DSGVTQTPKHLITATGQRVTLRCSPRSGDLSVYWYQQSLDQGLQFLIQYYNGEERAKGNILERFSAQQFPDLHSELNLSSLELGDSALYFCASSFYDRDTEAFFGQGTRLTVV.

The J gene is TRBJ1-5, the V gene TRBV6-1; D is uncertain. Trimming removed 7 bases from V and 3 bases from J, with 10 bases in between. CDR3 length equals 13 residues. Germline values: CDR1 MNHNS, CDR2 SASEGT. The CDR3 region is CASTLQINQPQHF. CDR3 DNA: TGTGCCAGCACTTTACAGATCAATCAGCCCCAGCATTTT.

CDR3: CASSEGSFEAFF. CDR3 DNA sequence: TGTGCCAGCAGTGAAGGTAGCTTTGAAGCTTTCTTT. This chain links TRBV6-1 with TRBJ1-1; the D is unclear. This CDR3 region has 12 residues. The germline V gene encodes CDR1 MNHNS and CDR2 SASEGT. V gave up 1 base and J gave up 7 bases, with 7 bases separating them.

CDR3: CASSQAGYGNTIYF. CDR3 nucleotides: TGCGCCAGCAGCCAAGCAGGGTATGGAAACACCATATATTTT. This chain joins TRBV4-1 and TRBJ1-3; D may be TRBD1 (5 bases). The CDR3 covers 14 residues. Trimming stripped 1 base from V and 3 bases from J, with 7 bases between. Per the germline V gene, CDR1 is MGHRA and CDR2 is YSYEKL.

The rearrangement links TRBV9 to TRBJ1-1; TRBD1 matches at 10 bases. J gave up 5 bases and V 4 bases, and 8 bases lay outside the gene matches. The CDR3 runs to 15 residues. The germline V gene has CDR1 SGDLS and CDR2 YYNGEE. Written as DNA, the CDR3 is TGTGCCAGCAGCCCCCGGGACAGGGGTATTACTGAAGCTTTCTTT. Protein sequence: CASSPRDRGITEAFF.

The chain employs TRBV4-1 and TRBJ2-3, with a tentative D call TRBD2 (5 bases). This CDR3 is built from 14 residues. Germline V gives CDR1 MGHRA, CDR2 YSYEKL. Trimming pared 4 bases from V and 4 bases from J, leaving 12 bases between. CDR3 sequence (DNA): TGCGCCAGCAGCCCTAATGAGGGCGCAGATACGCAGTATTTT. Translation gives CASSPNEGADTQYF.

This sequence joins TRBV21-1 and TRBJ2-5; TRBD1 is the table's D call, not checked against the DNA. TRBV21-1 has pseudogene status. The CDR3 covers 16 residues. For the CDR3, the DNA is TGTGCCAGCAGCAAAGGCCGGGACAGGGAGCAAGAGACCCAGTACTTC. Amino acids: CASSKGRDREQETQYF.

V usage is TRBV2 and J usage is TRBJ2-7; D might be TRBD1 (6 bases). The length of the CDR3 is 14 residues. Germline V gene data show CDR1 as SNHLY and CDR2 as FYNNEI. The V end lost 4 bases, the J end lost 3 bases, and 13 bases lay between the germline ends. The CDR3 DNA follows: TGTGCCAGCAGTGCGGCAGGGGCTTTCTACGAGCAGTACTTC. Its translation is CASSAAGAFYEQYF.

The chain carries TRBV4-1 and TRBJ2-1; D remains unclear. This CDR3 comprises 16 residues. The germline V gene has CDR1 MGHRA and CDR2 YSYEKL. Trimming pared 5 bases from V and 8 bases from J, leaving 22 bases between. The CDR3 DNA reads as TGCGCCAGCAGCTTCCCCTCCGTAGGTGGAGTGGATGAGCAGTTCTTC. This translates into CASSFPSVGGVDEQFF.

This chain links TRBV6-5 with TRBJ1-2; TRBD1 is a possible D gene (5 bases). CDR1 is MNHEY, CDR2 SVGAGI, per germline. The CDR3 is made up of 14 amino acids. V was shortened by 5 bases and J by 8 bases, with 18 bases between the two germline ends. CDR3 in DNA: TGTGCCAGCAGTCCCACAGGACGGACTATCGGCTACACCTTC. Its translation is CASSPTGRTIGYTF.